The clone carrying this T cell receptor (beta chain) appeared a few times. The data originate from a study of blood T cell repertoires in COVID-19. Measured with immunoSEQ multiplex PCR; TCRdb has only the in-frame clones, and not every one. The sample comprises approximately 170,000 clones, around 83% of which are singletons, and 3.6% rests with the top ten. Between the trimmed V and J ends, which lost 5 bases and 14 bases, there was a span of 13 bases. The CDR3 is made up of 11 amino acids. The germline V gene has CDR1 LGHDT and CDR2 YNNKEL (reference sequence). This clonotype originated in a woman in her forties or fifties in a cohort exposed to, infected with or recovered from COVID-19 (not recorded which). Sequencing used PBMCs or T cells enriched from blood (not recorded which). The chain employs TRBV3-1 (or the pseudogene TRBV3-2) and TRBJ2-1, with unresolved D. CDR3 amino acids: CASSTGVLEFF. Here the CDR3 DNA reads TGTGCCAGCAGCACCGGAGTGTTGGAGTTCTTC.